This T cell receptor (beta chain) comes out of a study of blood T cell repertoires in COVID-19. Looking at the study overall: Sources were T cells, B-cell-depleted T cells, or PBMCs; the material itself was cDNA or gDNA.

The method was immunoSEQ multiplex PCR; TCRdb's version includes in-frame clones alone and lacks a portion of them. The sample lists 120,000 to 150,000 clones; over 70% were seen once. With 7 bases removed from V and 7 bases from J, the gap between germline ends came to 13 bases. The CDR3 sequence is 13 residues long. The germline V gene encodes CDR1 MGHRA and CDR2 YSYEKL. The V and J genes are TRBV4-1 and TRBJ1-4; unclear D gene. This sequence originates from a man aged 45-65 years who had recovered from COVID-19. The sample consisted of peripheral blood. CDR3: CASNPRGSEKLFF. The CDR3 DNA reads TGCGCCAGCAACCCTCGGGGTAGTGAAAAACTGTTTTTT.